This TCR beta chain stems from a study of early T cells in non-severe SARS-CoV-2 infection. TCRdb called the 5' RACE reads again in MiXCR, with one record for every CDR3 protein. Among about 87,000 distinct CDR3 sequences listed, less than 15% were seen once. This CDR3 is 17 amino acids long. Germline values: CDR1 SGHKS, CDR2 YYEKEE (reference sequence). The ends lost 4 bases at V and 0 bases at J; junction bases unmatched: 8. This clonotype was seen repeatedly, ten times or more. The receptor's source is an adult who was a healthcare worker with PCR-confirmed SARS-CoV-2 infection or an uninfected control (not recorded which). Sequenced sample: whole blood. This chain connects TRBV5-5 to TRBJ1-5, with 9 bases aligning to TRBD1. The CDR3 region has the DNA TGTGCCAGCAGCCTCCATGGACAGGGGAGTAGCAATCAGCCCCAGCATTTT. Residues: CASSLHGQGSSNQPQHF. The full variable domain, its missing parts supplied by reference TRBV5-5 and TRBJ1-5, is DAGVTQSPTHLIKTRGQQVTLRCSPISGHKSVSWYQQVLGQGPQFIFQYYEKEERGRGNFPDRFSARQFPNYSSELNVNALLLGDSALYLCASSLHGQGSSNQPQHFGDGTRLSIL.